This TCR beta chain was captured in a study of cytomegalovirus exposure and HLA in healthy donors. Overall study context: An early release of data contained tens of millions of unique TCRs, which came from HLA-typed donors.

In germline, CDR1 is MNHEY, CDR2 SMNVEV (reference sequence). The V and J ends lost 6 bases and 5 bases respectively, with 15 bases between them. The CDR3 spans 14 residues. Study conclusions and caveats: An Asian-associated ancestry cluster reportedly showed fewer N-insertions than the approximately 700-donor mean in a later analysis. There were fewer than 200 TCR beta chains listed as cytomegalovirus-associated.

With regard to this clone: The antigen is undetermined.

With 60 Vbeta and 13 Jbeta primers, the PCR was carried out. This table comes from immunoSEQ multiplex PCR, and its TCRdb copy is limited to in-frame clones, with some not included. The repertoire includes some 150,000 clones, 70% to 90% of them detected once, and approximately 2.5% sits in the top ten. The sequencing sample was made of PBMCs. The chain uses TRBV27 and TRBJ2-3; D perhaps matches TRBD1 (6 bases). The origin of this receptor is a woman aged 18-29 years in good health and CMV-seronegative. The CDR3 protein is CASSLRGVGDTQYF. CDR3 DNA sequence: TGTGCCAGCAGCCTCAGGGGCGTAGGAGATACGCAGTATTTT.